Each of the 24 T cell receptor beta chains below was sequenced from the same sample in a study of OX40 agonist ivuxolimab in advanced cancers. Clones were sequenced by immunoSEQ multiplex PCR, and TCRdb holds only the in-frame ones, with some missing. The sample holds about 40,000 clones; 88% are singletons and the top ten take 20% to 30%. The material sequenced was CD4+ or CD8+ T cells sorted from blood, taken in a trial of the OX40 agonist ivuxolimab. The receptors originated from an adult with an advanced solid tumor such as melanoma, head and neck, liver or kidney cancer.

The chain employs TRBV7-9 and TRBJ2-7; 7 bases line up with TRBD2. V shed 4 bases and J 0 bases; nucleotides not matched to a gene: 12. Germline V gene data show CDR1 as SEHNR and CDR2 as FQNEAQ (reference sequence). The CDR3 loop spans 17 amino acids. CDR3 DNA: TGTGCCAGCAGCTCCTATGTTGTCGGGAGGAACTCCTACGAGCAGTACTTC. Protein product: CASSSYVVGRNSYEQYF.

V is TRBV5-4 and J is TRBJ2-5, with D possibly being TRBD1 or TRBD2 (5 bases each). The CDR3 sequence is 16 residues long. Germline V gene sequence: CDR1 SGHNT, CDR2 YYREEE (reference sequence). V was clipped by 4 bases and J by 2 bases, with 18 bases between them. CDR3 nucleotide sequence: TGTGCCAGCAGCATTTATGGGACGCTGGGACAAGAGACCCAGTACTTC. It is translated as CASSIYGTLGQETQYF.

The chain recombines TRBV5-4 with TRBJ1-1; D is perhaps TRBD1 (6 bases). This CDR3 is built from 12 residues. Trimming stripped 0 bases from V and 7 bases from J, with 7 bases between. Per germline, CDR1 SGHNT and CDR2 YYREEE (reference sequence). The DNA for the CDR3 is TGTGCCAGCAGCTTGGGACAGGTTGAAGCTTTCTTT. Amino acids: CASSLGQVEAFF.

V is TRBV5-1 and J is TRBJ1-1; 11 nucleotides align to TRBD1. The ends lost 4 bases at V and 12 bases at J; junction bases unmatched: 11. Germline CDR1 reads SGHRS; CDR2 reads YFSETQ. There are 14 residues in the CDR3. As DNA, the CDR3 is TGCGCCAGCAGCAGATCCGGGACAGGGGGAAGAACTTTCTTT. This translates into CASSRSGTGGRTFF.

The V and J genes are TRBV4-1 and TRBJ2-7; 8 bases are a match to TRBD2. Germline V CDR1 and CDR2: MGHRA, YSYEKL. This CDR3 is built from 15 residues. V lost 1 base, J lost 1 base, and 3 bases stayed unmatched. The CDR3 spells CASSQGTSRSYEQYF. The CDR3 DNA reads TGCGCCAGCAGCCAAGGGACTAGCAGATCCTACGAGCAGTACTTC.

This chain links TRBV28 with TRBJ2-1, with D perhaps TRBD2 (5 bases). Trimming left V 2 bases short and J 1 base short, with 6 bases between. Per the germline V gene, CDR1 is MDHEN and CDR2 is SYDVKM. CDR3 length: 14 residues. The CDR3 loop is CASSLTSSYNEQFF. The CDR3 coding sequence is TGTGCCAGCAGTTTAACTAGTTCCTACAATGAGCAGTTCTTC.

V and J are TRBV30 and TRBJ2-7, with 7 bases fitting TRBD1. V lost 2 bases, J lost 3 bases, and 7 bases stayed unmatched. CDR1 is GTSNPN and CDR2 is SVGIG in the germline V gene (reference sequence). This CDR3 has 14 residues. CDR3 coding DNA: TGTGCCTGGAGTTTTGACAGGGACCTCTACGAGCAGTACTTC. Its translation is CAWSFDRDLYEQYF.

This clone was found a few times. The chain links TRBV7-9 to TRBJ2-2; a weak D match, TRBD1 (6 bases). This CDR3 comprises 17 residues. Germline CDR1 SEHNR, CDR2 FQNEAQ (reference sequence). V dropped 5 bases and J dropped 4 bases, with 20 bases sitting between them. CDR3 nucleotide sequence: TGTGCCAGCAGCCCCCGAGTTGGCAGGGGCGTCACCGGGGAGCTGTTTTTT. This sequence encodes CASSPRVGRGVTGELFF.

This rearrangement joins TRBV27 to TRBJ2-7; tentatively, D is TRBD1 or TRBD2 (7 bases each). Trimming pared 4 bases from V and 3 bases from J, leaving 19 bases between. This CDR3 has 16 residues. Germline CDR1 reads MNHEY; CDR2 reads SMNVEV (reference sequence). CDR3 amino acids: CASSWSGGVSGYEQYF. In DNA form, the CDR3 reads TGTGCCAGCAGTTGGTCAGGGGGGGTTAGCGGCTACGAGCAGTACTTC.

V and J are TRBV6-6 and TRBJ2-7; a possible D gene is TRBD1 (5 bases). Trimming left V 7 bases short and J 5 bases short, with 12 bases between. This CDR3 spans 12 amino acids. CDR1 is MNHNY, CDR2 SVGAGI, per germline (reference sequence). The CDR3 DNA reads TGTGCCAGCAAACAGGTTTACCACGAGCAGTACTTC. Translated: CASKQVYHEQYF.

The chain has TRBV30 and TRBJ2-1, with D uncertain. CDR1 is GTSNPN and CDR2 is SVGIG in the germline V gene (reference sequence). CDR3 length: 15 amino acids. The germline V and J ends were trimmed by 8 bases and 0 bases, with 17 bases remaining between them. CDR3: CAGSFLRNSYNEQFF. DNA for the CDR3: TGTGCCGGTAGTTTTTTGCGTAACTCCTACAATGAGCAGTTCTTC.

The chain employs TRBV7-3 and TRBJ2-2, with D uncertain. The CDR3 covers 12 residues. Trimming pared 4 bases from V and 6 bases from J, leaving 6 bases between. Germline CDR1 is SGHTA and CDR2 is FQGTGA. This chain's CDR3 is CASSSLSGELFF. Here the CDR3 DNA reads TGTGCCAGCAGCTCCCTATCCGGGGAGCTGTTTTTT.

The genes are TRBV14 and TRBJ2-7; D perhaps matches TRBD1 (6 bases). CDR1 is SGHDN and CDR2 is FVKESK in the germline V gene. V dropped 0 bases and J dropped 11 bases, with 14 bases sitting between them. The CDR3 is 13 amino acids. CDR3 in amino acids: CASSQEGALVKYF. DNA of the CDR3: TGTGCCAGCAGCCAAGAGGGGGCGCTGGTCAAGTACTTC.

The chain employs TRBV28 and TRBJ1-1; unclear D gene. The CDR3 is made up of 14 amino acids. The ends were cut back, 3 bases at V and 5 bases at J, with 13 bases in the middle. Germline V CDR1 and CDR2: MDHEN, SYDVKM. The CDR3 region has the DNA TGTGCCAGCAGTTTTTGGTTGGCGGATACTGAAGCTTTCTTT. Protein: CASSFWLADTEAFF.

V gene TRBV2 combines with J gene TRBJ2-1; TRBD2 might be the D (5 bases). CDR1 and CDR2 (germline): SNHLY, FYNNEI. V was cut by 8 bases and J by 7 bases, with 15 bases left in between. The CDR3 is 13 residues long. CDR3 amino acids: CASESTWENEQFF. The CDR3 nucleotides are TGTGCCAGCGAATCTACCTGGGAGAATGAGCAGTTCTTC.

V usage is TRBV5-1 and J usage is TRBJ2-1, with D possibly being TRBD2 (6 bases). V was trimmed by 5 bases and J by 8 bases, leaving 17 bases between them. This CDR3 region has 14 residues. Germline CDR1 and CDR2: SGHRS and YFSETQ. CDR3 in amino acids: CASSVASAIDEQFF. DNA for the CDR3: TGCGCCAGCAGTGTGGCTAGCGCTATAGATGAGCAGTTCTTC.

The genes are TRBV5-1 and TRBJ2-3, with 15 bases that match TRBD2. After removal of 4 bases from V and 3 bases from J, the junction contained 9 bases not matched to a gene. Germline V gene sequence: CDR1 SGHRS, CDR2 YFSETQ. The CDR3 has 18 residues. Here the CDR3 reads CASSQYGLAGGPTDTQYF. The CDR3 nucleotides read TGCGCCAGCAGCCAATATGGACTAGCGGGAGGGCCAACAGATACGCAGTATTTT.

The J gene is TRBJ2-2, the V gene TRBV4-1; 7 positions match TRBD1. Germline CDR1 MGHRA, CDR2 YSYEKL. Germline trimming cut 7 bases from V and 6 bases from J; bases unmatched to any gene: 11. The CDR3 runs 15 residues. CDR3 nucleotide sequence: TGCGCCAGCATGGTGGACAGGTCTTACTCCGGGGAGCTGTTTTTT. This translates into CASMVDRSYSGELFF.

This chain uses TRBV7-9 with TRBJ2-7; 7 bases map to TRBD2. The V segment lost 6 bases and the J segment 3 bases; nucleotides outside the gene matches: 11. Germline V gives CDR1 SEHNR, CDR2 FQNEAQ (reference sequence). This CDR3 contains 15 residues. CDR3 in DNA: TGTGCCAGCAGTTCCGGGACTATCGGGGACTACGAGCAGTACTTC. This codes for CASSSGTIGDYEQYF.

By its share, this clone is medium-sized. The genes are TRBV9 and TRBJ2-1; possibly TRBD2 for D (6 bases). In germline, CDR1 is SGDLS, CDR2 YYNGEE. V was cut by 4 bases and J by 2 bases, with 13 bases left in between. The length of the CDR3 is 15 residues. CDR3 nucleotides: TGTGCCAGCAGCTCGGAGGGAAGCCCCTACAATGAGCAGTTCTTC. Amino acid sequence: CASSSEGSPYNEQFF. Complete variable domain (other parts from reference TRBV9 and TRBJ2-1): DSGVTQTPKHLITATGQRVTLRCSPRSGDLSVYWYQQSLDQGLQFLIQYYNGEERAKGNILERFSAQQFPDLHSELNLSSLELGDSALYFCASSSEGSPYNEQFFGPGTRLTVL.

The chain uses TRBV6-1 and TRBJ2-5, with 12 bases fitting TRBD2. Germline CDR1 and CDR2: MNHNS and SASEGT. The CDR3 is made up of 16 amino acids. With 2 bases clipped from V and 4 bases from J, the junction kept 5 bases outside the gene matches. The chain's CDR3 is CASSELAGGSLETQYF. For the CDR3, the DNA is TGTGCCAGCAGTGAACTAGCGGGAGGGAGTCTAGAGACCCAGTACTTC.

This sequence joins TRBV6-1 and TRBJ2-7; maybe TRBD1 (5 bases). Germline CDR1 MNHNS, CDR2 SASEGT. Between the trimmed V and J ends, which lost 3 bases and 5 bases, there was a span of 14 bases. There are 14 residues in the CDR3. In DNA form, the CDR3 reads TGTGCCAGCAGTGAGGATCCCAGGGCGAACGAGCAGTACTTC. Protein product: CASSEDPRANEQYF.

V is TRBV6-8 and J is TRBJ1-5; no definite D call. The length of the CDR3 is 14 residues. The V end lost 5 bases, the J end lost 4 bases, and 12 bases lay between the germline ends. Germline assignment: CDR1 MNHGY and CDR2 SAAAGT. This CDR3 reads CASSPETGNQPQHF. The DNA of the CDR3 is TGTGCCAGCAGTCCAGAGACTGGGAATCAGCCCCAGCATTTT.

This chain uses TRBV7-9 with TRBJ2-5; D possibly corresponds to TRBD1 (5 bases). CDR1 is SEHNR and CDR2 is FQNEAQ in the germline V gene (reference sequence). Deletions cut 6 bases from V and 4 bases from J, with 15 bases between. The CDR3 spans 14 residues. The CDR3: CASRPGMGRETQYF. CDR3 in DNA: TGTGCCAGCAGGCCAGGGATGGGTCGAGAGACCCAGTACTTC.